The 9 T cell receptor beta chains listed next were all sequenced from one sample in a study of cytomegalovirus exposure and HLA in healthy donors (dated by TCRdb to 2016 to 2017). The library was prepared using the immunoSEQ multiplex PCR assay. The multiplex PCR relied on a mix of 60 forward primers for TCR Vbeta segments and 13 reverse primers for TCR Jbeta segments. The table comes from immuneACCESS by way of TCRdb, which keeps in-frame sequences with V and J called. Part of the clones is missing from these tables; in studies checked, under half for an unresolved V gene and the rest for unknown reasons. The sample table contains around 97,000 clones; only one count was recorded for over 8% of them. The ten largest make up 4.5% to 6% of the sample. The specimen sequenced was PBMCs. The receptors here all came from a man over 45 in good health and CMV-seropositive.

The V and J genes are TRBV9 and TRBJ2-5; weak D call: TRBD2 (6 bases). The V gene's germline CDR1 is SGDLS and CDR2 YYNGEE. The length of the CDR3 is 15 residues. The V end lost 4 bases, the J end lost 1 base, and 14 bases lay between the germline ends. In nucleotides, the CDR3 is TGTGCCAGCAGCCCCCGGCCGGGGGTCCAAGAGACCCAGTACTTC. It yields the protein CASSPRPGVQETQYF. The variable domain in full, completed from reference TRBV9 and TRBJ2-5, reads DSGVTQTPKHLITATGQRVTLRCSPRSGDLSVYWYQQSLDQGLQFLIQYYNGEERAKGNILERFSAQQFPDLHSELNLSSLELGDSALYFCASSPRPGVQETQYFGPGTRLLVL.

This clone was recorded a few times. The gene calls are TRBV11-3 and TRBJ2-2, with D possibly TRBD2 on 5 matching bases. This CDR3 is built from 13 residues. CDR1 and CDR2 from the germline V gene are SGHNT and YENEEA. The ends were cut back, 1 base at V and 6 bases at J, with 6 bases in the middle. CDR3 in amino acids: CASSLGGAGELFF. CDR3 DNA sequence: TGTGCCAGCAGCTTAGGGGGAGCCGGGGAGCTGTTTTTT.

The rearrangement uses TRBV30 and TRBJ1-6, with 7 bases aligning to TRBD1. This CDR3 contains 14 residues. J lost 7 bases, V lost 3 bases, and 6 bases had no gene match. CDR1 is GTSNPN and CDR2 is SVGIG in the germline V gene (reference sequence). In DNA, the CDR3 is TGTGCCTGGAGGGAACAGGGGATAAATTCACCCCTCCACTTT. Protein product: CAWREQGINSPLHF.

The CDR3 region has the DNA TGTGCCAGTAGTGCCTGGGACAGGGGCGGTAGCAATCAGCCCCAGCATTTT. Encoded protein: CASSAWDRGGSNQPQHF. The chain combines TRBV19 with TRBJ1-5; 10 bases are a match to TRBD1. Germline trimming cut 5 bases from V and 0 bases from J; bases unmatched to any gene: 7. This CDR3 is built from 17 residues. The germline gives CDR1 LNHDA, CDR2 SQIVND (reference sequence).

This clone showed up just a few times. The rearrangement links TRBV28 to TRBJ2-7; D may be TRBD1 (5 bases). Germline values: CDR1 MDHEN, CDR2 SYDVKM. The CDR3 spans 14 residues. V was shortened by 0 bases and J by 1 base, with 7 bases between the two germline ends. CDR3 amino acids: CASSLWGRSYEQYF. CDR3 DNA: TGTGCCAGCAGTTTATGGGGGCGTTCCTACGAGCAGTACTTC. Drawing the rest from reference TRBV28 and TRBJ2-7, the complete variable domain is DVKVTQSSRYLVKRTGEKVFLECVQDMDHENMFWYRQDPGLGLRLIYFSYDVKMKEKGDIPEGYSVSREKKERFSLILESASTNQTSMYLCASSLWGRSYEQYFGPGTRLTVT.

As to this clone: Other DNA sequences of this sample code for an identical CDR3. V and J are TRBV13 and TRBJ1-1; D is possibly TRBD1 (6 bases). The CDR3 totals 13 residues. CDR1 is PRHDT, CDR2 FYEKMQ, per germline (reference sequence). The ends were cut back, 5 bases at V and 2 bases at J, with 9 bases in the middle. CDR3: CASSLRGNTEAFF. The CDR3 coding sequence is TGTGCCAGCAGCCTCAGGGGCAACACTGAAGCTTTCTTT.

There are a few counts of this clone. The chain uses TRBV28 and TRBJ1-4; the D gene is possibly TRBD1 (6 bases). Trimming pared 5 bases from V and 5 bases from J, leaving 15 bases between. The CDR3 runs to 15 residues. The germline V gene encodes CDR1 MDHEN and CDR2 SYDVKM. Here the CDR3 reads CASSPGGAGNEKLFF. The DNA for the CDR3 is TGTGCCAGCAGTCCCGGGGGGGCTGGGAATGAAAAACTGTTTTTT.

The V call is TRBV10-3, the J call TRBJ2-2, with D hard to call. Germline V lookup: CDR1 ENHRY, CDR2 SYGVKD. Trimming cost V 2 bases and J 6 bases, with 10 bases left between them. The CDR3 consists of 14 residues. CDR3 sequence (DNA): TGTGCCATCAGTGAGAACCCCGGTGCCGGGGAGCTGTTTTTT. Protein product: CAISENPGAGELFF.

The CDR3: CASSQGLAASYEQYF. For the CDR3, the DNA is TGTGCCAGCAGCCAAGGACTAGCGGCCTCCTACGAGCAGTACTTC. The chain employs TRBV4-2 and TRBJ2-7; TRBD2 aligns across 9 bases. Germline V gene sequence: CDR1 LGHNA, CDR2 YNFKEQ. The V gene end was trimmed by 1 base and the J gene end by 0 bases; junction bases not matched to a gene: 1. This CDR3 comprises 15 residues.